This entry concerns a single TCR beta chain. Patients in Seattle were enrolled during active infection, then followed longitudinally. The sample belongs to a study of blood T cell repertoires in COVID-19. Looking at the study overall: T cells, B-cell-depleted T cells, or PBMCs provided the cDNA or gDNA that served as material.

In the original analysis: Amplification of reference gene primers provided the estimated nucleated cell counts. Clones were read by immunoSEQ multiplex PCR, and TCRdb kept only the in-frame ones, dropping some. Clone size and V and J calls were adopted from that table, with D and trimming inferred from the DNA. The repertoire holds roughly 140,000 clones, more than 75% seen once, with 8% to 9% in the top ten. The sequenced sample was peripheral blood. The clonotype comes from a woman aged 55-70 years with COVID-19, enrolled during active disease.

In DNA form, the CDR3 reads TGCGCCAGCAGCTTGTGGGGCACAGAGACCCAGTACTTC. It yields the protein CASSLWGTETQYF. The chain uses TRBV5-1 and TRBJ2-5; possibly TRBD1 for D (5 bases). V lost 1 base and J lost 4, with 8 bases in between. This CDR3 contains 13 residues. CDR1 is SGHRS and CDR2 is YFSETQ in the germline V gene.